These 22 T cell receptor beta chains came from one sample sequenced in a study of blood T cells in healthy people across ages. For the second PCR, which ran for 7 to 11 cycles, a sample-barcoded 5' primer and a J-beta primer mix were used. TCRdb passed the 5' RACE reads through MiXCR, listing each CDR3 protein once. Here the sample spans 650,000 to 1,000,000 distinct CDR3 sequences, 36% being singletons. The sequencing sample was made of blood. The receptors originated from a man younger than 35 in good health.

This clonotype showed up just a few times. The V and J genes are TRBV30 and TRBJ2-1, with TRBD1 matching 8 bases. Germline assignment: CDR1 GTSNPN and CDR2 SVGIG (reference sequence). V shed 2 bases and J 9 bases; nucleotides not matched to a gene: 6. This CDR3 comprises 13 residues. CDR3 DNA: TGTGCCTGGAGTCAGTCCGGACAGGGTGAGCAGTTCTTC. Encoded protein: CAWSQSGQGEQFF. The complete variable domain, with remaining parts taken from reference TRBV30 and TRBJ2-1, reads SQTIHQWPATLVQPVGSPLSLECTVEGTSNPNLYWYRQAAGRGLQLLFYSVGIGQISSEVPQNLSASRPQDRQFILSSKKLLLSDSGFYLCAWSQSGQGEQFFGPGTRLTVL.

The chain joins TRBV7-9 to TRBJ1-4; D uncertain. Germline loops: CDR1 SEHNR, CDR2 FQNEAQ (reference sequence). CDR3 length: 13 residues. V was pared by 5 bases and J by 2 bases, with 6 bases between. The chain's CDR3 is CASSPVTNEKLFF. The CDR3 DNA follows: TGTGCCAGCAGCCCAGTCACTAATGAAAAACTGTTTTTT.

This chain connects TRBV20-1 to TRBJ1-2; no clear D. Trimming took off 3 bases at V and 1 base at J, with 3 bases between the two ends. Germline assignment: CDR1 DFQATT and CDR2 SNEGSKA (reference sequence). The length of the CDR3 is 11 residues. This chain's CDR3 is CSARNNYGYTF. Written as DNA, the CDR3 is TGCAGTGCTAGGAATAACTATGGCTACACCTTC.

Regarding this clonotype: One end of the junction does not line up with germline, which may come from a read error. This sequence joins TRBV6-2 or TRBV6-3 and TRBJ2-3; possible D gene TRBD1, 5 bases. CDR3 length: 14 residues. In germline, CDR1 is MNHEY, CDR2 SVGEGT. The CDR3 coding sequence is TGTGCCAGCAGCTACCGCCTTAGCACAGGTACGCAGTATTTT. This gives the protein CASSYRLSTGTQYF.

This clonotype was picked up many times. This CDR3 reads CSAPGQGGRGYTF. The CDR3 nucleotides read TGCAGTGCTCCGGGACAGGGTGGCCGCGGCTACACCTTC. The chain couples TRBV20-1 to TRBJ1-2; TRBD1 matches at 9 bases. With V trimmed by 5 bases and J by 8 bases, 9 bases remained unmatched. Germline CDR1 is DFQATT and CDR2 is SNEGSKA (reference sequence). The CDR3 extends over 13 amino acids.

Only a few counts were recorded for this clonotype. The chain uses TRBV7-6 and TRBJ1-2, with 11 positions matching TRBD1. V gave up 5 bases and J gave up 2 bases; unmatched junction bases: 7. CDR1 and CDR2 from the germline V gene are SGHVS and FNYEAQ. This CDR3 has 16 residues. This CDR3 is CASSPGTGGSNYGYTF. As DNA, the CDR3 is TGTGCCAGCAGCCCTGGGACAGGGGGGTCAAACTATGGCTACACCTTC.

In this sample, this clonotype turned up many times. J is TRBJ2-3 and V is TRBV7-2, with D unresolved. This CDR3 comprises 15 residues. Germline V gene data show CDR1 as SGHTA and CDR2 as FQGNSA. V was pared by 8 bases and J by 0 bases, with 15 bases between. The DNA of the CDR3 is TGTGCCAGCGGCAGGAGAGGTACTAGCACAGATACGCAGTATTTT. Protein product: CASGRRGTSTDTQYF.

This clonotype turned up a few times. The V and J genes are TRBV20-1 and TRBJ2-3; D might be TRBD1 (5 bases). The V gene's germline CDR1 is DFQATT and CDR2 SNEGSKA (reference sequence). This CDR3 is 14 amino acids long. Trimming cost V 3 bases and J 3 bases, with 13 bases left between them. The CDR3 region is CSARPRVGTDTQYF. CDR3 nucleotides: TGCAGTGCTAGGCCCAGGGTCGGGACAGATACGCAGTATTTT.

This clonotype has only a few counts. As DNA, the CDR3 is TGTGCCAGCAGTTATCGGCATGAGCAGTTCTTC. Translation: CASSYRHEQFF. The chain carries TRBV6-5 and TRBJ2-1; D remains ambiguous. The CDR3 loop spans 11 amino acids. The germline CDR1 and CDR2 sequences are MNHEY and SVGAGI. V lost 3 bases to trimming and J lost 8 bases, with 5 bases between them.

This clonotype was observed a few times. The CDR3 bases are TGTGCCAGCAGTCCATCACGGTTGGGGAACACTGAAGCTTTCTTT. It yields the protein CASSPSRLGNTEAFF. The chain has TRBV27 and TRBJ1-1; no reliable D call. This CDR3 region has 15 residues. Germline-derived CDR1 and CDR2 are MNHEY and SMNVEV (reference sequence). Trimming took off 5 bases at V and 1 base at J, with 14 bases between the two ends.

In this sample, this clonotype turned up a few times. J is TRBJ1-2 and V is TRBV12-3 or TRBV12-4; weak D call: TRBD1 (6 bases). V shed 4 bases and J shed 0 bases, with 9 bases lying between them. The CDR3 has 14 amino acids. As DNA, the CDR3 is TGTGCCAGCAGTTCCAGGACAGCTAACTATGGCTACACCTTC. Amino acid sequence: CASSSRTANYGYTF.

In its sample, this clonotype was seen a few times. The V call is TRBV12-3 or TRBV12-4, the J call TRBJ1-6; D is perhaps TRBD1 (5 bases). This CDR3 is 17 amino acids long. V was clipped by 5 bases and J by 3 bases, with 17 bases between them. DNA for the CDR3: TGTGCCAGCAGTCCCGTGGGGGGGGTGAGCTATAATTCACCCCTCCACTTT. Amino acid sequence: CASSPVGGVSYNSPLHF.

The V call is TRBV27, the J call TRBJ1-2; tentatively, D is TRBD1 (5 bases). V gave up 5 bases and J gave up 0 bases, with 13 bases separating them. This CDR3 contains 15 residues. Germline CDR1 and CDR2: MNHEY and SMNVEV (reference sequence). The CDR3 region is CASSPYRTTNYGYTF. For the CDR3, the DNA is TGTGCCAGCAGTCCGTACAGGACCACTAACTATGGCTACACCTTC.

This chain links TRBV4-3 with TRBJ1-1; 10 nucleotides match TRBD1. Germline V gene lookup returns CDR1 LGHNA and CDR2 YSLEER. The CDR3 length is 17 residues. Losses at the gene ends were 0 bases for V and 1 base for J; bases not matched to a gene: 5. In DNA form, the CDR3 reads TGCGCCAGCAGCCAAGACGGGACAGGGGCGGGGAACACTGAAGCTTTCTTT. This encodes CASSQDGTGAGNTEAFF.

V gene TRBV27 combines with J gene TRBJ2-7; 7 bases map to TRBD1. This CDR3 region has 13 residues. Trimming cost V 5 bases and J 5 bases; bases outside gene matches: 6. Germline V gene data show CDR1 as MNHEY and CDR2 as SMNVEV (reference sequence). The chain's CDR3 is CASSLTGVHEQYF. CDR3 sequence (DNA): TGTGCCAGCAGTCTCACAGGGGTCCACGAGCAGTACTTC.

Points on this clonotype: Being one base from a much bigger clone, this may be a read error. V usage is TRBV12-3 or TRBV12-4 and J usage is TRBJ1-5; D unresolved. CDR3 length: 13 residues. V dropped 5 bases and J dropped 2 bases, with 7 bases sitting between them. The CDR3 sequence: CASSASRNQPQHF. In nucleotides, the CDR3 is TGTGCCAGCAGTGCCTCACGCAATCAGCCCCAGCATTTT.

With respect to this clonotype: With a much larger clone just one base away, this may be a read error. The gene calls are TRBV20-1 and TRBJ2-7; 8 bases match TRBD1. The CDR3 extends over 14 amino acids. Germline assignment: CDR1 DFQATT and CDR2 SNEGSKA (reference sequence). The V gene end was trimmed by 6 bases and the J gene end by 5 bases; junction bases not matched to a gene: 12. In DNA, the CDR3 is TGCAGTGCCCACAGACAGGGGCGACTCGACGAGCAGTACTTC. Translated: CSAHRQGRLDEQYF.

CDR3 amino acids: CASSEVRSYNEQFF. As DNA, the CDR3 is TGTGCCAGCAGTGAAGTGCGCTCCTACAATGAGCAGTTCTTC. V and J are TRBV2 and TRBJ2-1; D not resolved. The CDR3 contains 14 residues. The V and J ends lost 1 base and 0 bases respectively, with 4 bases between them. Germline CDR1 and CDR2: SNHLY and FYNNEI.

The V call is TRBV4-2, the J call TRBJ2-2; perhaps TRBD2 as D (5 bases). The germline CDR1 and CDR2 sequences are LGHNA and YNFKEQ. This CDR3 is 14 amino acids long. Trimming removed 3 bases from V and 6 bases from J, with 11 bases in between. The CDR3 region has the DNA TGTGCCAGCAGCCAGGCCCTTAGCGCCGGGGAGCTGTTTTTT. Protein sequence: CASSQALSAGELFF.

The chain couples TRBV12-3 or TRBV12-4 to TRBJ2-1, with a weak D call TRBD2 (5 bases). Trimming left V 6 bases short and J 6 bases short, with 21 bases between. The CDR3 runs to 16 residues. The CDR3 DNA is TGTGCCAGCAGGCCGAGGGAAGCGATAGTGGGCAATGAGCAGTTCTTC. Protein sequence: CASRPREAIVGNEQFF.

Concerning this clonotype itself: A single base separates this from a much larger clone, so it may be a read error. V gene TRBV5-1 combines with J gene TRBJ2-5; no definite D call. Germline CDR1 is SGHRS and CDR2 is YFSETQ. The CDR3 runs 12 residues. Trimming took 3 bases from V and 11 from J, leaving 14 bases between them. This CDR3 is CASSSDHNEQYF. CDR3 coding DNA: TGCGCCAGCAGCTCGGACCACAATGAGCAGTACTTC.

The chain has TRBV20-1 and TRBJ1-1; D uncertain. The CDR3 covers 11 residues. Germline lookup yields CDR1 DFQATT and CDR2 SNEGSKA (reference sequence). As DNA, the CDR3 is TGCAGCGGGTTAGGGAACACTGAAGCTTTCTTT. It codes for CSGLGNTEAFF.